These 2 T cell receptor beta chains originate from one sample sequenced in a study of T cells in Graves' hyperthyroidism and ophthalmopathy. Amplification of TCR beta CDR3 regions used RNA as the template. The primer set for the first-round RT-PCR of the TCR CDR3 was HTBI. A single record per CDR3 protein comes from TCRdb applying MiXCR to the multiplex PCR reads. The table lists about 600,000 distinct CDR3 sequences, approximately 14% of them singletons. Source material: blood. The receptors were gathered from a young woman with Graves' ophthalmopathy.

This clonotype was recorded at least ten times. The chain is built from TRBV28 and TRBJ2-5, with D uncertain. The ends were cut back, 2 bases at V and 5 bases at J, with 0 bases in the middle. The CDR3 is 10 amino acids. CDR1 is MDHEN and CDR2 is SYDVKM in the germline V gene. As DNA, the CDR3 is TGTGCCAGCAGTTTAGAGACCCAGTACTTC. Translation gives CASSLETQYF.

This clonotype was detected many times. The J gene is TRBJ1-3, the V gene TRBV13, with D maybe TRBD1 (6 bases). Trimming removed 1 base at V and 1 base at J, with 8 bases between. Germline V gene lookup returns CDR1 PRHDT and CDR2 FYEKMQ (reference sequence). The CDR3 contains 15 residues. The chain's CDR3 is CASSLEGGSGNTIYF. The CDR3 region has the DNA TGTGCCAGCAGCTTAGAGGGGGGGTCTGGAAACACCATATATTTT.